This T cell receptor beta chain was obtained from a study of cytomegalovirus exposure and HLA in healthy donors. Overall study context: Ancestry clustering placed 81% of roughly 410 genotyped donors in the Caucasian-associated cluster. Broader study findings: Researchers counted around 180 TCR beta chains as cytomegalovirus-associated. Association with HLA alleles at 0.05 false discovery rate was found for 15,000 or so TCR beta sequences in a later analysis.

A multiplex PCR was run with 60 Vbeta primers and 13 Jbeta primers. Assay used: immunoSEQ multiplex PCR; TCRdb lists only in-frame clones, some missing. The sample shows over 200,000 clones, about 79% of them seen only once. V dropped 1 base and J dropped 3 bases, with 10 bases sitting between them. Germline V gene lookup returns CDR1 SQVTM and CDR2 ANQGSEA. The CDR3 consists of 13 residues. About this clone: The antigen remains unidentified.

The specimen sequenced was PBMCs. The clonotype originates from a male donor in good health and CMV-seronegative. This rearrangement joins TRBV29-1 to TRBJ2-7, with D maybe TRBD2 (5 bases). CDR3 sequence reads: CSVEGGGSYEQYF. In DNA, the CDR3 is TGCAGCGTTGAAGGAGGAGGCAGCTACGAGCAGTACTTC.